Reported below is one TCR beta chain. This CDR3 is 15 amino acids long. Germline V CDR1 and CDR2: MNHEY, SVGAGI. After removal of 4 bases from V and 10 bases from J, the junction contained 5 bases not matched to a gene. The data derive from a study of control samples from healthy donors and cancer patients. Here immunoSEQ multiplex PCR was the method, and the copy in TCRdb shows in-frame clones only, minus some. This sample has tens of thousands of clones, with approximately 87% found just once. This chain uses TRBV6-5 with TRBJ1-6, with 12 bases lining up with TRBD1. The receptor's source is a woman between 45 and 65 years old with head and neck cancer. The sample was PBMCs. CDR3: CASSSGTGGESPLHF. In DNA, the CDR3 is TGTGCCAGCAGTTCCGGGACAGGGGGCGAATCACCCCTCCACTTT.